This passage covers 2 T cell receptor beta chains from one sample sequenced in a study of blood T cell repertoires in COVID-19. The method was immunoSEQ multiplex PCR; TCRdb's version includes in-frame clones alone and lacks a portion of them. The data show about 59,000 clones, over 70% seen once. The sample taken for sequencing was peripheral blood. These receptors all come from a woman aged 70-85 years with acute or convalescent COVID-19.

The chain carries TRBV27 and TRBJ1-2; D possibly corresponds to TRBD1 (6 bases). Germline CDR1 reads MNHEY; CDR2 reads SMNVEV (reference sequence). The V end lost 4 bases, the J end lost 10 bases, and 22 bases lay between the germline ends. The length of the CDR3 is 15 residues. CDR3 loop: CASSWARGALGSYTF. CDR3 in DNA: TGTGCCAGCAGTTGGGCTCGGGGGGCCCTCGGTTCCTACACCTTC.

This chain connects TRBV6-5 to TRBJ2-2; 7 nucleotides align to TRBD1. V trimming: 4 bases; J trimming: 5 bases; junction bases outside the gene matches: 7. This CDR3 is 15 amino acids long. Germline-derived CDR1 and CDR2 are MNHEY and SVGAGI. In nucleotides, the CDR3 is TGTGCCAGCAGTTCATCCAACAGGGGAACCGGGGAGCTGTTTTTT. Protein: CASSSSNRGTGELFF.